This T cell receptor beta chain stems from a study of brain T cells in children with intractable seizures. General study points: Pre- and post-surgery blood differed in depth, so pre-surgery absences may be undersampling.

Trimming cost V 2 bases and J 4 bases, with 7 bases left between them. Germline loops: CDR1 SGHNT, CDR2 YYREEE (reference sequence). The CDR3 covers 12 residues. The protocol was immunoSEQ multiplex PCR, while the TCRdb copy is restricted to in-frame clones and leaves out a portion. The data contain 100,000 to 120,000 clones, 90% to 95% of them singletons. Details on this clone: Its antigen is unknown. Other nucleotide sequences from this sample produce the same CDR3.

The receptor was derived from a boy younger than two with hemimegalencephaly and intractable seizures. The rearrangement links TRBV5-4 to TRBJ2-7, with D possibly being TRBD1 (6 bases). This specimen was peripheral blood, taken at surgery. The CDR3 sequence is CASSLGGYEQYF. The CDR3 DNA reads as TGTGCCAGCAGCTTAGGGGGTTACGAGCAGTACTTC.